This T cell receptor beta chain was captured by sequencing in a study of T cell repertoires in cytomegalovirus infection (dated by TCRdb to about 2019). A note on the overall study: The HLA type of each donor mattered for the analysis, because public TCR beta signatures pointed to carriage of CMV infection along with the matching HLA type. Summary of the overall study and its limitations: In the ex vivo response, HLA-C-restricted CMV-specific TCR beta clonotypes were dominant, and in two of eight donors the single most frequent clonotype came from this HLA-C-restricted group. Cumulative frequency of public TCR beta family members discriminated carriers of CMV infection plus the relevant HLA type in this cohort and an independent approximately 370-donor cohort.

With respect to this clonotype: Its cognate antigen has yet to be identified. Base-call qualities are not available, and no considerably larger clone is one nucleotide away.

Sequencing took place on an Illumina HiSeq 1500. Starting from the raw public reads, TCRdb applied fastp trimming at Q25, assembled clones with MiXCR and retained in-frame beta chains. Rows with a matching CDR3 protein are joined into one entry that keeps the most common DNA and genes. The sample table records a few hundred thousand distinct CDR3 sequences; about 25% of these occur just once. The ten largest clones add up to over 10% of the sample. Trimming removed 8 bases from V and 7 bases from J, leaving 15 bases between the germline ends. Based on the germline V gene, the CDR1 and CDR2 sequences are MNHNS and SASEGT. The CDR3, cysteine through phenylalanine, is 13 amino acids long. Only the CDR3 part of the read is kept: 39 bases, read in frame from the first base.

This TCR derives from a human donor in good health (CMV status not recorded). Some clones in this sample may be carry-over from other donors' samples. The chain links TRBV6-1 with TRBJ2-1; a tentative D call is TRBD1 (6 bases match). What was sequenced was PBMCs. The CDR3 protein is CASVLDRRNEQFF. Read as DNA, the sequence is TGTGCCAGCGTACTCGACAGGCGGAATGAGCAGTTCTTC.